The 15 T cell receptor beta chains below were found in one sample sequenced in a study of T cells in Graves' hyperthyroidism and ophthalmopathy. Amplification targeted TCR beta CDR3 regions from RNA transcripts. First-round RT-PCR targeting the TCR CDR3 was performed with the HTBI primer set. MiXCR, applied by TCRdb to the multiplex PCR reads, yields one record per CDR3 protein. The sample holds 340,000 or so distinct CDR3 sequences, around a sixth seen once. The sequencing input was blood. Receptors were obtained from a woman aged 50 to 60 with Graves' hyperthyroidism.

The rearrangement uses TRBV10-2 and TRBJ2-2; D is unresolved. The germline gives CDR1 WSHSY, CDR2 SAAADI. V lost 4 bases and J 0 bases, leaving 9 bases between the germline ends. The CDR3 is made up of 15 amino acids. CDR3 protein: CASSVSTPNTGELFF. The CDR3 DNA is TGCGCCAGCAGTGTTTCGACTCCGAACACCGGGGAGCTGTTTTTT.

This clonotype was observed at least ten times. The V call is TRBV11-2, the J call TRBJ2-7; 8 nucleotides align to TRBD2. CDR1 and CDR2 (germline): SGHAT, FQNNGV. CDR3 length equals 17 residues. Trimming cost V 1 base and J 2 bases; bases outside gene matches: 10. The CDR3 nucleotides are TGTGCCAGCAGCTTAGGGCGGGGCGGGGGGCTTCCCTACGAGCAGTACGTC. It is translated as CASSLGRGGGLPYEQYV.

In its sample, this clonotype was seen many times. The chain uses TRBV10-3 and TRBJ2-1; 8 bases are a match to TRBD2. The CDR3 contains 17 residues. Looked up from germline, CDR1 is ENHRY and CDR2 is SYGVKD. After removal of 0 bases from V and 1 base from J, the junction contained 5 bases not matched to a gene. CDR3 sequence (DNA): TGTGCCATCAGTGAGTCAGTTAGCGGGACTTCCTACAATGAGCAGTTCTTC. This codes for CAISESVSGTSYNEQFF.

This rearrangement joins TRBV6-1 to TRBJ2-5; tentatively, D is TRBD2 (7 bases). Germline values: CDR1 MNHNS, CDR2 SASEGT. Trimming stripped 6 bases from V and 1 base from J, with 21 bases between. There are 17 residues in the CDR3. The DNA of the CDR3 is TGTGCCAGCAGCTCTGCCCGGGGGGCGGCCCCCCAAGAGACCCAGTACTTC. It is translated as CASSSARGAAPQETQYF.

The CDR3 reads CASSQDGTLEGEKLFF. DNA for the CDR3: TGCGCCAGCAGCCAAGACGGGACCTTAGAAGGGGAAAAACTGTTTTTT. V gene TRBV4-1 combines with J gene TRBJ1-4; D may be TRBD1 (5 bases). Per the germline V gene, CDR1 is MGHRA and CDR2 is YSYEKL. Trimming shortened V by 0 bases and J by 8 bases, and 16 bases separated the two germline ends. This CDR3 region has 16 residues.

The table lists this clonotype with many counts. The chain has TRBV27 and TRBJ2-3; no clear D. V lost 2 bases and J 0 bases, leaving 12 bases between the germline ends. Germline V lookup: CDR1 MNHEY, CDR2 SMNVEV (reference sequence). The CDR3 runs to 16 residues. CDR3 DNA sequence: TGTGCCAGCAGTTTAATAGGCACTATTAGCACAGATACGCAGTATTTT. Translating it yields CASSLIGTISTDTQYF.

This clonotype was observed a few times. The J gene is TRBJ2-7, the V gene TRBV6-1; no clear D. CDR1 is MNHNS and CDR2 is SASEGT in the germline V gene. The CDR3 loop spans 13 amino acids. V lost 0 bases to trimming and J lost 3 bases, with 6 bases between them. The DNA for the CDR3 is TGTGCCAGCAGTGAAGCCAACGTCTACGAGCAGTACGTC. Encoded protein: CASSEANVYEQYV.

In nucleotides, the CDR3 is TGCAGCGTTGAAGAGGGGGGTCGGGATGAGCAGTTCTTC. It codes for CSVEEGGRDEQFF. J is TRBJ2-1 and V is TRBV29-1, with D possibly being TRBD2 (6 bases). In germline, CDR1 is SQVTM, CDR2 ANQGSEA. Trimming stripped 0 bases from V and 8 bases from J, with 11 bases between. The CDR3 contains 13 residues.

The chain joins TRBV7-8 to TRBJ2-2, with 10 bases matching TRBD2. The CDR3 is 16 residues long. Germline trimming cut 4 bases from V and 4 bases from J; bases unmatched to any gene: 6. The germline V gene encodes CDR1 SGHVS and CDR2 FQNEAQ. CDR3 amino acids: CASSYRSGRSTGELFF. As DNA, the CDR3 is TGTGCCAGCAGCTACCGTAGCGGGAGGAGCACCGGGGAGCTGTTTTTT.

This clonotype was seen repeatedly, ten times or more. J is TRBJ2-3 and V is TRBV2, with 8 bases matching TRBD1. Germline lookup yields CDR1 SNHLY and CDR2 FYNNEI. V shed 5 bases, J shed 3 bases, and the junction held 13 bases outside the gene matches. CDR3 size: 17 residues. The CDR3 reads CASSKVKDREVTDTQYF. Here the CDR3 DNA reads TGTGCCAGCAGTAAGGTTAAGGACAGGGAAGTTACAGATACGCAGTATTTT. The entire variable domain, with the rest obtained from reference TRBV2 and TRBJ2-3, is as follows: EPEVTQTPSHQVTQMGQEVILRCVPISNHLYFYWYRQILGQKVEFLVSFYNNEISEKSEIFDDQFSVERPDGSNFTLKIRSTKLEDSAMYFCASSKVKDREVTDTQYFGPGTRLTVL.

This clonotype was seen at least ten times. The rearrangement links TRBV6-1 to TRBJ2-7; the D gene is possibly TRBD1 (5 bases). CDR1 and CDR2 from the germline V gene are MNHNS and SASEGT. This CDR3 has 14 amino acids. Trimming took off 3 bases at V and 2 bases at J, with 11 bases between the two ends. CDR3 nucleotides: TGTGCCAGCAGTGACACAGGCTTCCCCTACGAGCAGTACGTC. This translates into CASSDTGFPYEQYV.

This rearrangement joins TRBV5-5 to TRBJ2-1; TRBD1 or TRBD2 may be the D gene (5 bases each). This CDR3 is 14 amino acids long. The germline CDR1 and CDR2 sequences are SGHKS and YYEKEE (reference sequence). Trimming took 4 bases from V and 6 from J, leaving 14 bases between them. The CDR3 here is CASSPEGPINEQFF. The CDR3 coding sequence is TGTGCCAGCAGCCCCGAGGGGCCAATCAATGAGCAGTTCTTC.

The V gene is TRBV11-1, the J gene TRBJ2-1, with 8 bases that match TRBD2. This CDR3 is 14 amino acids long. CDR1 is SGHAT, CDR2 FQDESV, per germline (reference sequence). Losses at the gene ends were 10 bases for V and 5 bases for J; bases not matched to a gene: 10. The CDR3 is CATSGGGSHNEQFF. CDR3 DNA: TGTGCCACGAGCGGCGGGGGGTCCCACAATGAGCAGTTCTTC.

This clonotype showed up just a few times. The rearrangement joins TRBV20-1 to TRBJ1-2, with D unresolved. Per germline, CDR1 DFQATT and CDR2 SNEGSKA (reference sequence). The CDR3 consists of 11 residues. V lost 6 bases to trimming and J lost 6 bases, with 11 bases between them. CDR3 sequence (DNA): TGCAGTGCCCGACATTTGGATGGCTACACCTTC. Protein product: CSARHLDGYTF.

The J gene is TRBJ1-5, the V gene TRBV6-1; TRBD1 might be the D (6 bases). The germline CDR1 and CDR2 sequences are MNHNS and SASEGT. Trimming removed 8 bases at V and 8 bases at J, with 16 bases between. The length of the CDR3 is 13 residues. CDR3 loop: CASASGGGKPQHF. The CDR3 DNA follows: TGTGCCAGCGCGTCGGGGGGCGGGAAGCCCCAGCATTTT.